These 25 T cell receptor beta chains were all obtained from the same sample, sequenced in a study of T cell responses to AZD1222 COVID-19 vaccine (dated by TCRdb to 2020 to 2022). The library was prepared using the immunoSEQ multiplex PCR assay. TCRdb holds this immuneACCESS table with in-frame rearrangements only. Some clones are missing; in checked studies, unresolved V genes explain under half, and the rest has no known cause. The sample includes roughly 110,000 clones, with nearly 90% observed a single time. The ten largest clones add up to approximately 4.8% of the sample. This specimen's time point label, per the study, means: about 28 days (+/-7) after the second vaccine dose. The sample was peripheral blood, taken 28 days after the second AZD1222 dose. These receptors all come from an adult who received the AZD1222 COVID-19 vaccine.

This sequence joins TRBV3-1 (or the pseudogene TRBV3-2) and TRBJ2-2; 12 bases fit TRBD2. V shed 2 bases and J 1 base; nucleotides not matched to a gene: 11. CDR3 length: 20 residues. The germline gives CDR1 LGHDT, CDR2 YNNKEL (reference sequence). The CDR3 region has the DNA TGTGCCAGCAGCCAATCGAGACTAGCGGGGGATGATAAGAACACCGGGGAGCTGTTTTTT. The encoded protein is CASSQSRLAGDDKNTGELFF.

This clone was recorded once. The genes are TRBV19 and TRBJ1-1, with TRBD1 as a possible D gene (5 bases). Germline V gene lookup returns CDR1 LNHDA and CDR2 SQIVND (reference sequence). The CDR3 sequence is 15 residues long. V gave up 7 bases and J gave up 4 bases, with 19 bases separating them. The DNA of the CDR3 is TGTGCCAGTACCTGGACAACACAAGTGGGCACTGAAGCTTTCTTT. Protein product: CASTWTTQVGTEAFF. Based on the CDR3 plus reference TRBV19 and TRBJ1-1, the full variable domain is DGGITQSPKYLFRKEGQNVTLSCEQNLNHDAMYWYRQDPGQGLRLIYYSQIVNDFQKGDIAEGYSVSREKKESFPLTVTSAQKNPTAFYLCASTWTTQVGTEAFFGQGTRLTVV.

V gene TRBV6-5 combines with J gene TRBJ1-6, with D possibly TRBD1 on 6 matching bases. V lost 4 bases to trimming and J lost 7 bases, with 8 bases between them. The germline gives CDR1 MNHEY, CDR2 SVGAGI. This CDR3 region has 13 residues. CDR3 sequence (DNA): TGTGCCAGCAGTTCGGGGGCCAATTCACCCCTCCACTTT. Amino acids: CASSSGANSPLHF.

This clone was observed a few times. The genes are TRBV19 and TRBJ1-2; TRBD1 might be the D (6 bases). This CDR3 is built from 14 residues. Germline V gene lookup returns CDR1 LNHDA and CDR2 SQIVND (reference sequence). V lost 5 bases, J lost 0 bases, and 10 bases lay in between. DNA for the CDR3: TGTGCCAGTAGTTGGACAGACTCTAACTATGGCTACACCTTC. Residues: CASSWTDSNYGYTF.

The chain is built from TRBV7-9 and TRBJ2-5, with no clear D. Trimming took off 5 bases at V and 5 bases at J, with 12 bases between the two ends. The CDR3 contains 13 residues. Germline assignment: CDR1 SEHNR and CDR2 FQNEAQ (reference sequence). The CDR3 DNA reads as TGTGCCAGCAGCCCACCCGCCGAGGAGACCCAGTACTTC. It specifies CASSPPAEETQYF.

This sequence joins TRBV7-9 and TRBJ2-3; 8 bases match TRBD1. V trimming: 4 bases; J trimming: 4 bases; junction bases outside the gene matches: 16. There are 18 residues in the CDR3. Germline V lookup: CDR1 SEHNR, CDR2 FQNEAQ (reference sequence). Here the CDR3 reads CASSSDRAYVNSADTQYF. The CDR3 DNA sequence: TGTGCCAGCAGCTCGGACAGGGCCTACGTAAACTCCGCAGATACGCAGTATTTT.

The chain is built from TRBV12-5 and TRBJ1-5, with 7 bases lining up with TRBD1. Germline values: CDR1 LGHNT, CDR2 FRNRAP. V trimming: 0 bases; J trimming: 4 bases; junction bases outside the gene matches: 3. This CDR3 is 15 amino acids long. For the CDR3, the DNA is TGTGCTAGTGGTTTGGTACCGACAGGGAATCAGCCCCAGCATTTT. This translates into CASGLVPTGNQPQHF.

In DNA form, the CDR3 reads TGTGCCAGCAGCCAATTCGGACTTACCTACGAGCAGTACTTC. Its translation: CASSQFGLTYEQYF. This chain connects TRBV7-9 to TRBJ2-7, with D possibly TRBD2 on 5 matching bases. The CDR3 is 14 residues long. The ends were cut back, 5 bases at V and 2 bases at J, with 13 bases in the middle. Germline CDR1 reads SEHNR; CDR2 reads FQNEAQ (reference sequence).

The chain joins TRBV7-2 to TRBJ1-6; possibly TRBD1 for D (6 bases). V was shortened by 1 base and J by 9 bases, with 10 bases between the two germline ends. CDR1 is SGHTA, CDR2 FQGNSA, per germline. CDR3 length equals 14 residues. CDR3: CASSLDREGSPLHF. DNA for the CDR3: TGTGCCAGCAGCTTAGACAGGGAAGGTTCACCCCTCCACTTT. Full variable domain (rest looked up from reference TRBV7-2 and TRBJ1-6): GAGVSQSPSNKVTEKGKDVELRCDPISGHTALYWYRQSLGQGLEFLIYFQGNSAPDKSGLPSDRFSAERTGGSVSTLTIQRTQQEDSAVYLCASSLDREGSPLHFGNGTRLTVT.

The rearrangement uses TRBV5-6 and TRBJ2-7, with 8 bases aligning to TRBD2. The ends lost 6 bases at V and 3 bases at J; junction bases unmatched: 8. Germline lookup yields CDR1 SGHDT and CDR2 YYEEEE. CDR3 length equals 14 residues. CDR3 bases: TGTGCCAGCAACCAGCGGGGGCCGAGCTACGAGCAGTACTTC. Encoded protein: CASNQRGPSYEQYF. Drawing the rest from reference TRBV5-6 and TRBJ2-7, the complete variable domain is DAGVTQSPTHLIKTRGQQVTLRCSPKSGHDTVSWYQQALGQGPQFIFQYYEEEERQRGNFPDRFSGHQFPNYSSELNVNALLLGDSALYLCASNQRGPSYEQYFGPGTRLTVT.

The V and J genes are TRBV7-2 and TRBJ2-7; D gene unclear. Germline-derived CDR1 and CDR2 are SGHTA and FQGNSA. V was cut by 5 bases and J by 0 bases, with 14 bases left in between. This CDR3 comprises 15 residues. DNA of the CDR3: TGTGCCAGCAGCGTGGGCCTTGGCAGCTCCTACGAGCAGTACTTC. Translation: CASSVGLGSSYEQYF. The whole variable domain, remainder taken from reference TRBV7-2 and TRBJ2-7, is GAGVSQSPSNKVTEKGKDVELRCDPISGHTALYWYRQSLGQGLEFLIYFQGNSAPDKSGLPSDRFSAERTGGSVSTLTIQRTQQEDSAVYLCASSVGLGSSYEQYFGPGTRLTVT.

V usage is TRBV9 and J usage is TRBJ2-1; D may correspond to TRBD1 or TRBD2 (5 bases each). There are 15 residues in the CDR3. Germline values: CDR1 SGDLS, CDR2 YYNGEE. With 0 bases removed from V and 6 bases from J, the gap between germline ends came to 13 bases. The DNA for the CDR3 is TGTGCCAGCAGCGTAGGGGACCGGTTGGCCAATGAGCAGTTCTTC. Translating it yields CASSVGDRLANEQFF.

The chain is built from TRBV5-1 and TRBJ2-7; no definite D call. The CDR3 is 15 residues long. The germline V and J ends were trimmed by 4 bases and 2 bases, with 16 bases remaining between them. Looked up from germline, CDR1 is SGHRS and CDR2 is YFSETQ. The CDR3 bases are TGCGCCAGCAGCCCCGCACCCCCCATCCCCTACGAGCAGTACTTC. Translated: CASSPAPPIPYEQYF.

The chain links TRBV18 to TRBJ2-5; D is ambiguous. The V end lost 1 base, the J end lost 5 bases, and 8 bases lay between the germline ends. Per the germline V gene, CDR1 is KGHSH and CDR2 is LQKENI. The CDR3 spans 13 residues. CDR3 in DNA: TGTGCCAGCTCACCACTGAGTTCGGAGACCCAGTACTTC. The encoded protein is CASSPLSSETQYF.

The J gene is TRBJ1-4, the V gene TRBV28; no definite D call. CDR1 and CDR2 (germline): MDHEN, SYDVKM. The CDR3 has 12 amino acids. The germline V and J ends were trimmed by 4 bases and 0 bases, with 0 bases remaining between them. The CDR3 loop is CASSSTNEKLFF. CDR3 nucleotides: TGTGCCAGCAGTTCAACTAATGAAAAACTGTTTTTT. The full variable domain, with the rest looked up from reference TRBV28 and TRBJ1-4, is DVKVTQSSRYLVKRTGEKVFLECVQDMDHENMFWYRQDPGLGLRLIYFSYDVKMKEKGDIPEGYSVSREKKERFSLILESASTNQTSMYLCASSSTNEKLFFGSGTQLSVL.

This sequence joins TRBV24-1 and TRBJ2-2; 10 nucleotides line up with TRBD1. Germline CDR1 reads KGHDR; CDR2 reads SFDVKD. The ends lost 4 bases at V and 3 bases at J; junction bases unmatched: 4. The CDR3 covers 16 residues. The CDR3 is CATSDAGTGDTGELFF. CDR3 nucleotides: TGTGCCACCAGTGACGCCGGGACAGGGGACACCGGGGAGCTGTTTTTT.

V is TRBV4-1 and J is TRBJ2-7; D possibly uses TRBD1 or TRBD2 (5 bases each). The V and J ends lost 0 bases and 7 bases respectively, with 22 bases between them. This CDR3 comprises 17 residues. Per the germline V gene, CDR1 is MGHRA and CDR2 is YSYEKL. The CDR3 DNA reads TGCGCCAGCAGCCAAGATGTATTTGGGGCCCCTTGGGGGGAGCAGTACTTC. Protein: CASSQDVFGAPWGEQYF.

The CDR3 DNA follows: TGTGCCAGCAGCTTAGGAGGTTATAGCAATCAGCCCCAGCATTTT. Its translation is CASSLGGYSNQPQHF. V gene TRBV7-2 combines with J gene TRBJ1-5, with D unclear. With 1 base removed from V and 0 bases from J, the gap between germline ends came to 7 bases. The germline V gene has CDR1 SGHTA and CDR2 FQGNSA. The CDR3 sequence is 15 residues long.

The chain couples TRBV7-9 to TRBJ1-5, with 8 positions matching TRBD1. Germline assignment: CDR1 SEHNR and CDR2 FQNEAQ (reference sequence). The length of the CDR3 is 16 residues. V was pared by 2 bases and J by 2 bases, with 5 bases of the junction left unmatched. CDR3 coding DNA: TGTGCCAGCAGCTTATTAGAGACAGGGGGCAATCAGCCCCAGCATTTT. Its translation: CASSLLETGGNQPQHF.

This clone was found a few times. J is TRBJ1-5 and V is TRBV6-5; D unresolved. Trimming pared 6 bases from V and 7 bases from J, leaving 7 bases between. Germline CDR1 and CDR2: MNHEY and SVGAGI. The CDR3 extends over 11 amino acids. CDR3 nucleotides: TGTGCCAGCAGCGAGTACCAGCCCCAGCATTTT. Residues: CASSEYQPQHF.

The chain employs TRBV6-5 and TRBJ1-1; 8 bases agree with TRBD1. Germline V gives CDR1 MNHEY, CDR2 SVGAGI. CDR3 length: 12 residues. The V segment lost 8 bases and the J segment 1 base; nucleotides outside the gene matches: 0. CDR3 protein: CASGQGNTEAFF. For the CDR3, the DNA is TGTGCCAGCGGACAGGGGAACACTGAAGCTTTCTTT.

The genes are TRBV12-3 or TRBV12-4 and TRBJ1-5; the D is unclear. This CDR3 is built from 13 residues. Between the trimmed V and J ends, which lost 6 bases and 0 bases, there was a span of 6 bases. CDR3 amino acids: CASSQSSNQPQHF. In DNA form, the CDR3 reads TGTGCCAGCAGCCAGAGTAGCAATCAGCCCCAGCATTTT.

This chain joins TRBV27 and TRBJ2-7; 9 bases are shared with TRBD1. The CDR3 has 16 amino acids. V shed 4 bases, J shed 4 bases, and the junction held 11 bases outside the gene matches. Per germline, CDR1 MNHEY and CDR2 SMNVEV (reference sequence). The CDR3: CASSSGTGNIIYEQYF. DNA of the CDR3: TGTGCCAGCAGTTCCGGGACAGGGAATATAATTTACGAGCAGTACTTC.

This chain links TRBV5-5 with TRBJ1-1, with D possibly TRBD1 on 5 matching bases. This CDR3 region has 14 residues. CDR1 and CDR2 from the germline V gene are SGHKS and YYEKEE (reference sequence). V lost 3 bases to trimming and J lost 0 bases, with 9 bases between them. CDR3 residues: CASSWGQLNTEAFF. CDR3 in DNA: TGTGCCAGCAGCTGGGGCCAGCTGAACACTGAAGCTTTCTTT.

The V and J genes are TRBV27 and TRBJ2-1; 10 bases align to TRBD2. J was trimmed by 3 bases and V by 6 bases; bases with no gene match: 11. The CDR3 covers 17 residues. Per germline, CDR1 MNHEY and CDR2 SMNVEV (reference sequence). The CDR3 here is CASSHAVAGGVYNEQFF. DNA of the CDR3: TGTGCCAGCAGCCATGCTGTAGCGGGGGGCGTCTACAATGAGCAGTTCTTC.